One sample yielded the 20 T cell receptor beta chains listed below, sequenced in a study of shared clonotypes between healthy human individuals. CD45RO negativity and positive selection for CCR7 defined naive CD8 cells, a population that excluded terminally differentiated effector memory CD45RA+ cells. Produced via immunoSEQ multiplex PCR; TCRdb's table is partial and in-frame only. The sample shows some 2.1 million clones, over 85% of them seen only once. Source material: naive CD8+ T cells sorted from blood. These receptors were obtained from a man younger than 35 in good health.

The chain recombines TRBV10-2 with TRBJ2-3, with D possibly called TRBD1 or TRBD2 (5 bases each). Germline assignment: CDR1 WSHSY and CDR2 SAAADI. This CDR3 is 15 amino acids long. V shed 0 bases and J shed 2 bases, with 9 bases lying between them. The CDR3 spells CASSESGTSTDTQYF. CDR3 in DNA: TGCGCCAGCAGTGAGTCGGGGACCTCCACAGATACGCAGTATTTT.

This clone appeared once. CDR3 DNA sequence: TGTGCCAGCAGTTATTCGGCGACCGGACCTGAAGCTTTCTTT. This gives the protein CASSYSATGPEAFF. This chain uses TRBV6-5 with TRBJ1-1; D is uncertain. Germline CDR1 is MNHEY and CDR2 is SVGAGI. This CDR3 has 14 residues. V shed 3 bases and J shed 6 bases, with 14 bases lying between them.

V is TRBV7-3 and J is TRBJ2-2; maybe TRBD1 (7 bases). Germline V gene lookup returns CDR1 SGHTA and CDR2 FQGTGA. Trimming removed 8 bases at V and 4 bases at J, with 14 bases between. The CDR3 length is 14 residues. The CDR3 region is CASRYRGGTGELFF. The CDR3 coding sequence is TGTGCCAGCCGATACAGGGGAGGCACCGGGGAGCTGTTTTTT.

This chain connects TRBV6-5 to TRBJ1-1; TRBD1 matches 10 bases. With 4 bases clipped from V and 5 bases from J, the junction kept 7 bases outside the gene matches. CDR1 and CDR2 (germline): MNHEY, SVGAGI. This CDR3 spans 15 amino acids. DNA for the CDR3: TGTGCCAGCAGTTGGGACAGGGGATCGCGAACTGAAGCTTTCTTT. Its protein product is CASSWDRGSRTEAFF.

The J gene is TRBJ2-4, the V gene TRBV5-4, with 8 bases fitting TRBD1. Looked up from germline, CDR1 is SGHNT and CDR2 is YYREEE (reference sequence). The junction had 4 bases not matched to a gene; V was cut back by 0 bases and J by 8 bases. This CDR3 is built from 14 residues. The DNA of the CDR3 is TGTGCCAGCAGCTTGGACCCGACAGGGGACATTCAGTACTTC. This encodes CASSLDPTGDIQYF.

The chain joins TRBV11-2 to TRBJ2-7; tentative D call: TRBD1 (6 bases). The V gene's germline CDR1 is SGHAT and CDR2 FQNNGV. The CDR3 is 14 amino acids. The V end lost 2 bases, the J end lost 4 bases, and 12 bases lay between the germline ends. For the CDR3, the DNA is TGTGCCAGCAGCTTACGCGGACAGTTATACGAGCAGTACTTC. This codes for CASSLRGQLYEQYF.

This rearrangement joins TRBV11-2 to TRBJ1-5; 10 bases are a match to TRBD1. V was pared by 1 base and J by 1 base, with 4 bases of the junction left unmatched. The CDR3 runs to 17 residues. Germline CDR1 SGHAT, CDR2 FQNNGV. The CDR3, as DNA: TGTGCCAGCAGCTTAGGACAGGGGGCCTTCAGCAATCAGCCCCAGCATTTT. As protein: CASSLGQGAFSNQPQHF.

This clone was counted a single time. The rearrangement joins TRBV7-7 to TRBJ2-5; D call uncertain. The germline V gene has CDR1 SSHAT and CDR2 FNYEAQ (reference sequence). The CDR3 runs to 12 residues. The CDR3 DNA is TGTGCTAGATCCCCTGCCGTTGAGACCCAGTACTTC. Its protein product is CARSPAVETQYF.

The rearrangement joins TRBV27 to TRBJ2-7, with a weak D call TRBD2 (5 bases). This CDR3 region has 14 residues. CDR1 and CDR2 (germline): MNHEY, SMNVEV (reference sequence). Trimming left V 3 bases short and J 3 bases short, with 12 bases between. The CDR3 DNA sequence: TGTGCCAGCAGTTTGTCGGACTCGCTCTACGAGCAGTACTTC. Translation: CASSLSDSLYEQYF.

This clone showed up just once. This sequence joins TRBV29-1 and TRBJ2-1, with D possibly being TRBD1 (5 bases). The CDR3 has 15 residues. Germline values: CDR1 SQVTM, CDR2 ANQGSEA. Trimming stripped 3 bases from V and 6 bases from J, with 18 bases between. The CDR3, as DNA: TGCAGCGTTGACCCGAAGGGGTTCGGAGCCAATGAGCAGTTCTTC. The encoded protein is CSVDPKGFGANEQFF.

The chain is built from TRBV10-1 and TRBJ2-7; 8 nucleotides agree with TRBD2. The junction had 5 bases not matched to a gene; V was cut back by 0 bases and J by 4 bases. The CDR3 totals 15 residues. The germline CDR1 and CDR2 sequences are WNHNN and SYGVQD (reference sequence). The CDR3 protein is CASSESSSGLYEQYF. The CDR3, as DNA: TGCGCCAGCAGTGAGTCGTCTAGCGGGCTGTACGAGCAGTACTTC.

The V and J genes are TRBV9 and TRBJ2-2, with 7 bases aligning to TRBD2. With 3 bases clipped from V and 4 bases from J, the junction kept 9 bases outside the gene matches. This CDR3 region has 16 residues. Germline loops: CDR1 SGDLS, CDR2 YYNGEE. CDR3 nucleotide sequence: TGTGCCAGCAGCGCACGAGCGGGGTGGAGCACCGGGGAGCTGTTTTTT. It encodes CASSARAGWSTGELFF.

The V call is TRBV13, the J call TRBJ1-6; 9 bases map to TRBD1. The CDR3 is 14 amino acids. Germline V gene lookup returns CDR1 PRHDT and CDR2 FYEKMQ (reference sequence). Trimming took 6 bases from V and 10 from J; bases not matched to a gene: 7. CDR3 DNA: TGTGCCAGCAGAATACAGGGGGCACAATCACCCCTCCACTTT. This translates into CASRIQGAQSPLHF.

V and J are TRBV6-5 and TRBJ2-6; 8 positions match TRBD1. CDR3 length: 15 residues. Unmatched junction bases numbered 16, after V lost 5 bases and J lost 16 bases. Germline CDR1 reads MNHEY; CDR2 reads SVGAGI. The CDR3 loop is CASSIDRGKSRALTF. The CDR3, as DNA: TGTGCCAGCAGTATCGACAGGGGAAAGTCGCGAGCGCTGACTTTC.

The J gene is TRBJ2-7, the V gene TRBV14; the D is unclear. The CDR3 has 14 residues. The germline CDR1 and CDR2 sequences are SGHDN and FVKESK. The V end lost 5 bases, the J end lost 1 base, and 12 bases lay between the germline ends. The CDR3 reads CASSFFTNSYEQYF. In nucleotides, the CDR3 is TGTGCCAGCAGCTTCTTCACAAATTCCTACGAGCAGTACTTC.

V and J are TRBV5-6 and TRBJ2-1, with 10 positions matching TRBD2. Trimming at V came to 3 bases and at J to 4 bases, leaving 4 bases not matched to a gene. This CDR3 region has 15 residues. CDR1 is SGHDT, CDR2 YYEEEE, per germline. CDR3: CASSSLAGLYNEQFF. The CDR3 region has the DNA TGTGCCAGCAGCTCACTAGCGGGACTATACAATGAGCAGTTCTTC.

The chain uses TRBV7-9 and TRBJ1-6; TRBD1 aligns across 7 bases. The CDR3 spans 16 residues. J lost 7 bases, V lost 4 bases, and 10 bases had no gene match. CDR1 is SEHNR and CDR2 is FQNEAQ in the germline V gene (reference sequence). In DNA form, the CDR3 reads TGTGCCAGCAGCTCGTACCCCGGACAGGCAAATTCACCCCTCCACTTT. Translation gives CASSSYPGQANSPLHF.

Turning to this clone: A much larger clone lies one base from this, so it may be a read error. The sample holds other DNA sequences that translate to the same CDR3. This chain links TRBV5-4 with TRBJ2-7; no definite D call. Germline V gene lookup returns CDR1 SGHNT and CDR2 YYREEE (reference sequence). The CDR3 runs to 11 residues. Here the CDR3 DNA reads TGTGCCAGCAGCTTCTCCAACGAGCAGTACTTC. This gives the protein CASSFSNEQYF.

The gene calls are TRBV10-3 and TRBJ2-7; D uncertain. The V and J ends lost 0 bases and 3 bases respectively, with 12 bases between them. Germline loops: CDR1 ENHRY, CDR2 SYGVKD. The CDR3 extends over 15 amino acids. In nucleotides, the CDR3 is TGTGCCATCAGTGAGTCGCAGCCCTCGAACTACGAGCAGTACTTC. Residues: CAISESQPSNYEQYF.

Notes on this clone: The same CDR3 arises from other DNA sequences in this sample as well. The chain links TRBV9 to TRBJ1-6; D ambiguous. CDR3 length equals 15 residues. The germline gives CDR1 SGDLS, CDR2 YYNGEE. Deletions cut 2 bases from V and 0 bases from J, with 6 bases between. The CDR3 loop reads CASSVGSSYNSPLHF. The CDR3 nucleotides read TGTGCCAGCAGCGTCGGGAGCTCCTATAATTCACCCCTCCACTTT. Drawing the rest from reference TRBV9 and TRBJ1-6, the complete variable domain is DSGVTQTPKHLITATGQRVTLRCSPRSGDLSVYWYQQSLDQGLQFLIQYYNGEERAKGNILERFSAQQFPDLHSELNLSSLELGDSALYFCASSVGSSYNSPLHFGNGTRLTVT.